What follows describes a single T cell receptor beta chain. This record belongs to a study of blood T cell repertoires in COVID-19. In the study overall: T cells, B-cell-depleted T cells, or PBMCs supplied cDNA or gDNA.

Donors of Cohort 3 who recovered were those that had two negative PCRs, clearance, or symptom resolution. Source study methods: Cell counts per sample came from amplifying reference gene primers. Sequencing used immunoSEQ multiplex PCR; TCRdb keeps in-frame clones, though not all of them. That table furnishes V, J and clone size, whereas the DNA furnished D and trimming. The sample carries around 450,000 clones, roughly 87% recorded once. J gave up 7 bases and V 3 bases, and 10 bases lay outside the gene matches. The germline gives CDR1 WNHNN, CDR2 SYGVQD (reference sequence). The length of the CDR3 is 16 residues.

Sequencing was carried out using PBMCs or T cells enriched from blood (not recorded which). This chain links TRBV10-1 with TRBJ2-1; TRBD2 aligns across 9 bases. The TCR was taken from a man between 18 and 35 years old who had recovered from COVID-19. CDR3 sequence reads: CASSDLPGLAQNEQFF. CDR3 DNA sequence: TGCGCCAGCAGTGACCTACCGGGACTAGCCCAGAATGAGCAGTTCTTC.